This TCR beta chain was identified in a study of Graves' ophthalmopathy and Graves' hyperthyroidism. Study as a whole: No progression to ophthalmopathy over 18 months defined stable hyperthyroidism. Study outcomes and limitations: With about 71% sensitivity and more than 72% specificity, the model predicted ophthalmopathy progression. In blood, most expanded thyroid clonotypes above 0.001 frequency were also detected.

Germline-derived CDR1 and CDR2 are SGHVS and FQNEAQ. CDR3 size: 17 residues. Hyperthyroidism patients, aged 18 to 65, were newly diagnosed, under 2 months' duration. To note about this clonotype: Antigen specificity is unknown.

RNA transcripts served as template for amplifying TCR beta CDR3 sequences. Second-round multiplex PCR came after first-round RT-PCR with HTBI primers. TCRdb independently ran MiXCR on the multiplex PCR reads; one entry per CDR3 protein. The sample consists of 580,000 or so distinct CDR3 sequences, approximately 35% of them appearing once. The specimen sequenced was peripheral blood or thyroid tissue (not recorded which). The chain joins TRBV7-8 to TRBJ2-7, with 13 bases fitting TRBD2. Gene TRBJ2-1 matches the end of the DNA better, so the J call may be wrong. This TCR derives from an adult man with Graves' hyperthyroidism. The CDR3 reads CASSLGLAGGSYNEQFF. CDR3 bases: TGTGCCAGCAGCTTAGGACTAGCGGGAGGTTCCTACAATGAGCAGTTCTTC.